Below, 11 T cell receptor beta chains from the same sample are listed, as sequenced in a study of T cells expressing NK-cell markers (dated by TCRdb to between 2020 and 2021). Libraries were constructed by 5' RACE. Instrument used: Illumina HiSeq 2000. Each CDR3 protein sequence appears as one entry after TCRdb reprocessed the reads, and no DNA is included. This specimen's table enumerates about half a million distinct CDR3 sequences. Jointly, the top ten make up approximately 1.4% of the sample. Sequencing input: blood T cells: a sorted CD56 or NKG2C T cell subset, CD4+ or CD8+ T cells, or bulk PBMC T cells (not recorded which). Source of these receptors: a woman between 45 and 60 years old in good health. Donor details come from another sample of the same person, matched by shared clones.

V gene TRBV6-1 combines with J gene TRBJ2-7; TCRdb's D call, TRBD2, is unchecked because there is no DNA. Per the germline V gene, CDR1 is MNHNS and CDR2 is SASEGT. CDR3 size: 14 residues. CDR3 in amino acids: CASSPLTRSYEQYF.

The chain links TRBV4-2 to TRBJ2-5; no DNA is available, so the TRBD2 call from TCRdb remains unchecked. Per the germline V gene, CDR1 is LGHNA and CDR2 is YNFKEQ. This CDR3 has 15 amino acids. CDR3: CASSRSSGVQETQYF.

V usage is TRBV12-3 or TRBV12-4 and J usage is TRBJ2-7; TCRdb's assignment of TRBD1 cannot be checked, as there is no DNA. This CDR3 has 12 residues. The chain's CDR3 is CASGLARGEQYF.

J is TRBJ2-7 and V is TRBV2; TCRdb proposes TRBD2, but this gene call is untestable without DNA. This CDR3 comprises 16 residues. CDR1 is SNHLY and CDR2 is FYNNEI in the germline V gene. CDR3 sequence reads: CASSEGPGGLTYEQYF.

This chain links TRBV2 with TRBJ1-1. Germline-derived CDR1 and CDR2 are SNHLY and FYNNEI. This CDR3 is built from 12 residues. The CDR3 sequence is CASSEPRAGGFF.

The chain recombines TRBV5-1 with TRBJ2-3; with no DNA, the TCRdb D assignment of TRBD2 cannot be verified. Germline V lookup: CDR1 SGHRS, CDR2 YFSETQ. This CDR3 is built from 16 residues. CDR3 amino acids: CASSPLAGTSTDTQYF.

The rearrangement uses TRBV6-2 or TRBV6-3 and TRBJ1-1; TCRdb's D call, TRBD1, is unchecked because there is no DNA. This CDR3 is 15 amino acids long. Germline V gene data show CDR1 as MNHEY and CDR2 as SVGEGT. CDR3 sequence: CASSPSTGLNTEAFF.

CDR3 in amino acids: CASSPQAGIEQFF. The chain couples TRBV6-6 to TRBJ2-1; TCRdb proposes TRBD2, but this gene call is untestable without DNA. Germline V gene lookup returns CDR1 MNHNY and CDR2 SVGAGI (reference sequence). The CDR3 runs to 13 residues.

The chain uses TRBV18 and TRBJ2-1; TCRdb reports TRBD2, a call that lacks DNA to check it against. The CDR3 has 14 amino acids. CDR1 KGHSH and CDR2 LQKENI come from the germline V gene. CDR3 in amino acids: CASSPTETGGPQFF.

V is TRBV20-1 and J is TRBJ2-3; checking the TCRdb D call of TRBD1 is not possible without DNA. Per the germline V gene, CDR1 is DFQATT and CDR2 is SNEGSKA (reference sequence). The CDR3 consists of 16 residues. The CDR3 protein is CSARGQAGTDTDTQYF.

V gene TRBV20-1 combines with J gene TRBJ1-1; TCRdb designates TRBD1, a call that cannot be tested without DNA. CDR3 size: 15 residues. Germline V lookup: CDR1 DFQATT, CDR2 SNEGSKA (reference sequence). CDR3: CSARDPQPGQRKAFF.